This T cell receptor beta chain was identified in a study of T cells in Graves' hyperthyroidism and ophthalmopathy. Study results and limitations: Patients with ophthalmopathy were separated from those with stable hyperthyroidism by a 13 V-J model. Most thyroid clonotypes that were expanded above 0.001 also turned up in blood.

The CDR3 contains 14 residues. CDR1 is SGHRS and CDR2 is YFSETQ in the germline V gene. Trimming took 3 bases from V and 3 from J, leaving 13 bases between them. Diagnostic decisions used clinical symptoms, serum thyroxine and TRAb, thyroid ultrasound and orbital computed tomography. This clonotype was detected many times. Its antigen is undetermined. From RNA transcripts, TCR beta CDR3 regions were amplified. First-round RT-PCR targeting the TCR CDR3 was performed with the HTBI primer set. MiXCR, run by TCRdb on the multiplex PCR reads, gives a single entry per CDR3 protein. The sample contains under 500,000 distinct CDR3 sequences, roughly 13% of which appear only once.

The sample comprised blood. The chain has TRBV5-1 and TRBJ2-7; D is ambiguous. This TCR was recovered from a man aged 50 to 59 with Graves' ophthalmopathy. CDR3 sequence reads: CASSSLTPDYEQYF. As DNA, the CDR3 is TGCGCCAGCAGCTCCCTGACACCCGACTACGAGCAGTACTTC.